These 17 T cell receptor beta chains share one sample of origin, sequenced in a study of T-cell memory formation after mild COVID-19. One entry per CDR3 protein, called by TCRdb with MiXCR from the 5' RACE reads. Among about 190,000 distinct CDR3 sequences listed, around 18% were seen once. The specimen was PBMCs or a T cell subset sorted from them (not recorded which). The receptors here all came from an adult woman who had mild COVID-19 (a few samples of this study predate the infection). Cell type and time point are not known.

V gene TRBV5-6 combines with J gene TRBJ2-3, with TRBD2 matching 12 bases. After removal of 4 bases from V and 0 bases from J, the junction contained 15 bases not matched to a gene. The CDR3 totals 20 residues. Germline CDR1 SGHDT, CDR2 YYEEEE. CDR3 coding DNA: TGTGCCAGCAGCCCCGGTCTACGGACTAGCGGGACGTGGAGCACAGATACGCAGTATTTT. Its protein product is CASSPGLRTSGTWSTDTQYF.

This clonotype was counted only a few times. This sequence joins TRBV4-1 and TRBJ2-5, with 10 bases lining up with TRBD1. Germline V gives CDR1 MGHRA, CDR2 YSYEKL. Unmatched junction bases numbered 13, after V lost 4 bases and J lost 5 bases. The CDR3 consists of 17 residues. CDR3 nucleotides: TGCGCCAGCAGCCTTGCCAGGACAGGGGGAGGGTTGGAGACCCAGTACTTC. Residues: CASSLARTGGGLETQYF.

This chain connects TRBV6-2 or TRBV6-3 to TRBJ2-2; no clear D. This CDR3 region has 13 residues. The germline CDR1 and CDR2 sequences are MNHEY and SVGEGT. V lost 11 bases and J lost 2, with 12 bases in between. The CDR3 here is CAERSRNTGELFF. The CDR3 DNA is TGTGCCGAGAGGAGCAGAAACACCGGGGAGCTGTTTTTT.

The chain joins TRBV9 to TRBJ2-1; D uncertain. This CDR3 comprises 13 residues. Germline CDR1 is SGDLS and CDR2 is YYNGEE. V shed 3 bases and J shed 9 bases, with 13 bases lying between them. This CDR3 is CASSGGLGIEQFF. CDR3 in DNA: TGTGCCAGCAGCGGAGGTTTAGGAATTGAGCAGTTCTTC. The full variable domain, with the rest looked up from reference TRBV9 and TRBJ2-1, is DSGVTQTPKHLITATGQRVTLRCSPRSGDLSVYWYQQSLDQGLQFLIQYYNGEERAKGNILERFSAQQFPDLHSELNLSSLELGDSALYFCASSGGLGIEQFFGPGTRLTVL.

This clonotype came up a few times. V gene TRBV9 combines with J gene TRBJ2-6; D is undetermined. There are 15 residues in the CDR3. CDR1 and CDR2 (germline): SGDLS, YYNGEE. Trimming shortened V by 0 bases and J by 4 bases, and 8 bases separated the two germline ends. This CDR3 reads CASSVAAAGANVLTF. The CDR3 DNA follows: TGTGCCAGCAGCGTAGCGGCAGCCGGGGCCAACGTCCTGACTTTC.

This clonotype was seen a handful of times. CDR3 bases: TGTGCCAGCAGTTCCAGCTTCAGGGTGAACTATGGCTACACCTTC. It is translated as CASSSSFRVNYGYTF. This chain uses TRBV12-3 or TRBV12-4 with TRBJ1-2; D possibly corresponds to TRBD1 (5 bases). The CDR3 totals 15 residues. V was clipped by 4 bases and J by 2 bases, with 14 bases between them.

The table lists this clonotype with a few counts. The rearrangement joins TRBV7-2 to TRBJ1-2; TRBD1 agrees at 9 bases. J gave up 3 bases and V 4 bases, and 0 bases lay outside the gene matches. The CDR3 is made up of 13 amino acids. The germline gives CDR1 SGHTA, CDR2 FQGNSA. In DNA, the CDR3 is TGTGCCAGCAGCTGGGACAGGGACTATGGCTACACCTTC. Residues: CASSWDRDYGYTF.

This clonotype has at least ten counts. The chain combines TRBV12-3 or TRBV12-4 with TRBJ2-7, with 9 bases that match TRBD2. CDR3 length equals 17 residues. V lost 7 bases, J lost 2 bases, and 15 bases stayed unmatched. The CDR3, as DNA: TGTGCCAGCACCTCCACCTGGGGACTAGCTCCGACCTACGAGCAGTACTTC. This sequence encodes CASTSTWGLAPTYEQYF.

The chain employs TRBV6-1 and TRBJ2-1; 12 bases are a match to TRBD2. Germline-derived CDR1 and CDR2 are MNHNS and SASEGT. The CDR3 consists of 15 residues. J lost 8 bases, V lost 6 bases, and 8 bases had no gene match. The CDR3 reads CASRPWTSGTDEQFF. CDR3 sequence (DNA): TGTGCCAGCAGGCCCTGGACTAGCGGGACCGATGAGCAGTTCTTC.

The rearrangement links TRBV20-1 to TRBJ2-7; 9 positions agree with TRBD1. CDR3 size: 15 residues. With V trimmed by 4 bases and J by 7 bases, 14 bases remained unmatched. Per the germline V gene, CDR1 is DFQATT and CDR2 is SNEGSKA (reference sequence). CDR3 in amino acids: CSAIMPLQGAREQYF. The CDR3 DNA reads as TGCAGTGCTATCATGCCCCTACAGGGGGCGAGGGAGCAGTACTTC.

The chain uses TRBV27 and TRBJ1-1; the match to TRBD1 covers 8 bases. Trimming took 7 bases from V and 11 from J; bases not matched to a gene: 12. The CDR3 extends over 13 amino acids. Germline V CDR1 and CDR2: MNHEY, SMNVEV (reference sequence). This chain's CDR3 is CASTTLQGARAFF. CDR3 nucleotide sequence: TGTGCCAGCACAACTCTCCAGGGGGCGCGGGCTTTCTTT.

J is TRBJ1-1 and V is TRBV20-1, with D perhaps TRBD1 (6 bases). V lost 2 bases and J lost 5, with 12 bases in between. CDR3 length equals 13 residues. Germline V lookup: CDR1 DFQATT, CDR2 SNEGSKA (reference sequence). CDR3 region: CSARIQGGTEAFF. The CDR3 DNA follows: TGCAGTGCTAGAATACAGGGTGGGACTGAAGCTTTCTTT.

This chain joins TRBV7-2 and TRBJ2-7; 8 nucleotides agree with TRBD1. CDR1 is SGHTA and CDR2 is FQGNSA in the germline V gene. The CDR3 is made up of 15 amino acids. V lost 3 bases and J lost 2; bases outside the gene matches: 6. The CDR3 protein is CASSLDRVTTYEQYF. The DNA for the CDR3 is TGTGCCAGCAGCTTGGACAGGGTAACAACCTACGAGCAGTACTTC.

This clonotype was seen a few times. This chain uses TRBV6-5 with TRBJ1-2; D perhaps matches TRBD1 (5 bases). This CDR3 is built from 16 residues. Germline assignment: CDR1 MNHEY and CDR2 SVGAGI. The V end lost 10 bases, the J end lost 3 bases, and 24 bases lay between the germline ends. DNA for the CDR3: TGTGCCACCGCCGTTGGATTCATCGGGACCCACTATGGCTACACCTTC. Protein product: CATAVGFIGTHYGYTF.

The chain links TRBV12-3 or TRBV12-4 to TRBJ2-3; either TRBD1 or TRBD2 may fit D (6 bases each). The CDR3 length is 14 residues. V was clipped by 10 bases and J by 3 bases, with 17 bases between them. CDR3: CATRVGGRTDTQYF. CDR3 DNA sequence: TGTGCCACCCGGGTAGGGGGGCGAACAGATACGCAGTATTTT.

V is TRBV28 and J is TRBJ2-3; D unresolved. This CDR3 has 14 residues. With 3 bases removed from V and 2 bases from J, the gap between germline ends came to 9 bases. In germline, CDR1 is MDHEN, CDR2 SYDVKM. CDR3 bases: TGTGCCAGCAGTTTCGGCAGCCTCACAGATACGCAGTATTTT. It codes for CASSFGSLTDTQYF.

The chain joins TRBV7-3 to TRBJ2-2; no clear D. This CDR3 region has 14 residues. Germline-derived CDR1 and CDR2 are SGHTA and FQGTGA. Between the trimmed V and J ends, which lost 0 bases and 8 bases, there was a span of 10 bases. For the CDR3, the DNA is TGTGCCAGCAGCTTAACGCAGGATTCTGGGGAGCTGTTTTTT. Its protein is CASSLTQDSGELFF.